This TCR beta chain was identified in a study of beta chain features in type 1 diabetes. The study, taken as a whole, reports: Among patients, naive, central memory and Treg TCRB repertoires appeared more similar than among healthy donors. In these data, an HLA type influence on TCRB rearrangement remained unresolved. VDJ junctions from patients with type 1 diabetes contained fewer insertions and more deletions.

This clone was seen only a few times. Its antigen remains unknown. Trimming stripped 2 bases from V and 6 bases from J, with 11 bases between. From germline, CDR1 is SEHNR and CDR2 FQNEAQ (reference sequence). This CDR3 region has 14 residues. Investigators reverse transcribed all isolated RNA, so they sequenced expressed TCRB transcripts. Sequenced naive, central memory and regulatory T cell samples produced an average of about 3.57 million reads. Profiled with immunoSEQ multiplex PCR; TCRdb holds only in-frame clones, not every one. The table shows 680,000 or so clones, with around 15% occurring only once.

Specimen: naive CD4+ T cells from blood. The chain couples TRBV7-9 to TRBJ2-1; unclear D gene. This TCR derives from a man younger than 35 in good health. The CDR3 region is CASSLSGPVNEQFF. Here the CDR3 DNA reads TGTGCCAGCAGCTTATCCGGGCCGGTCAATGAGCAGTTCTTC.